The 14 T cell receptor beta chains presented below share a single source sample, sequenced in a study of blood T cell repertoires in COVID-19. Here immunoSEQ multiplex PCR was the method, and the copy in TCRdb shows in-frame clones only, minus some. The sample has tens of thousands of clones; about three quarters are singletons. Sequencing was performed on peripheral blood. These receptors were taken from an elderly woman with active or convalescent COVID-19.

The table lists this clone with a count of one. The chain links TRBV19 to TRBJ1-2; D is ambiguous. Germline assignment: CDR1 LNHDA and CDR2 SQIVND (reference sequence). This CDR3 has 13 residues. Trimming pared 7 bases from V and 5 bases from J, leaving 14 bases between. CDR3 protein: CASNGVDVYGYTF. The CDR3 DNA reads TGTGCCAGTAACGGAGTAGACGTGTATGGCTACACCTTC.

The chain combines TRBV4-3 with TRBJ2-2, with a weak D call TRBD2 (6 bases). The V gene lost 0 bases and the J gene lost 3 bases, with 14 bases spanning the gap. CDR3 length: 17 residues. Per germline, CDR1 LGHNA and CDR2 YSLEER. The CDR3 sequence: CASSQDGGAGYTGELFF. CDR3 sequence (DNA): TGCGCCAGCAGCCAAGATGGTGGGGCGGGGTACACCGGGGAGCTGTTTTTT.

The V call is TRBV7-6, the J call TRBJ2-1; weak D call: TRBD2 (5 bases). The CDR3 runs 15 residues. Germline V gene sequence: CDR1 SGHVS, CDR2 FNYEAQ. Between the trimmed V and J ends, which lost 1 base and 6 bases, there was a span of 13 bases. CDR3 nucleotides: TGTGCCAGCAGCTTAGAGGTCTCGAGGGCCAATGAGCAGTTCTTC. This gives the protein CASSLEVSRANEQFF.

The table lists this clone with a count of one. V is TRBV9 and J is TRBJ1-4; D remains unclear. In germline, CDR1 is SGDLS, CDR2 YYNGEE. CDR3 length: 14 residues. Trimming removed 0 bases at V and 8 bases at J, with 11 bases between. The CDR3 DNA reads TGTGCCAGCAGCGTAGTGGCCTCGGGAGAAAAACTGTTTTTT. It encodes CASSVVASGEKLFF.

The CDR3 DNA is TGTGCCAGCTCGGGGGGCTACTCCTACGAGCAGTACTTC. Amino acids: CASSGGYSYEQYF. The rearrangement joins TRBV6-5 to TRBJ2-7; D may be TRBD2 (7 bases). The V gene lost 8 bases and the J gene lost 0 bases, with 11 bases spanning the gap. CDR1 MNHEY and CDR2 SVGAGI come from the germline V gene. The CDR3 spans 13 residues.

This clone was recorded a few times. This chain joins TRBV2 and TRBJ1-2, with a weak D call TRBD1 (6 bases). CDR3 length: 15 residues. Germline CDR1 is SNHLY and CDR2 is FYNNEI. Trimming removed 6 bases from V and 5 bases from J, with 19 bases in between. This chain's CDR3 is CASSPNRQARYGYTF. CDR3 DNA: TGTGCCAGCAGCCCTAATAGACAGGCAAGGTATGGCTACACCTTC.

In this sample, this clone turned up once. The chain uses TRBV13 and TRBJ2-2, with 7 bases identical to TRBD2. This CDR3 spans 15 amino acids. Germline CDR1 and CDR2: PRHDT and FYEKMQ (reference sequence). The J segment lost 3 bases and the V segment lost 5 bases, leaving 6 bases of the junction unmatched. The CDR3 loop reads CASSPSGEYTGELFF. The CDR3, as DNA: TGTGCCAGCAGCCCCAGCGGGGAGTACACCGGGGAGCTGTTTTTT.

CDR3 amino acids: CATSKDRGQRNEQFF. The CDR3 region has the DNA TGTGCCACCAGCAAGGACAGGGGACAACGGAATGAGCAGTTCTTC. The V call is TRBV15, the J call TRBJ2-1, with 9 bases identical to TRBD1. The trim removed 4 bases at V and 7 bases at J, leaving 8 bases unmatched. The CDR3 totals 15 residues. Germline V gives CDR1 LNHNV, CDR2 YYDKDF (reference sequence).

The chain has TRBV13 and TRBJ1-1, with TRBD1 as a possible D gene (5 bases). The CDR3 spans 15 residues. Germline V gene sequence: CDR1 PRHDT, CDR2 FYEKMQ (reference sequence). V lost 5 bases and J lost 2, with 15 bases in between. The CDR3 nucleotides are TGTGCCAGCAGCACCCCGGGGGGAACAAACACTGAAGCTTTCTTT. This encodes CASSTPGGTNTEAFF.

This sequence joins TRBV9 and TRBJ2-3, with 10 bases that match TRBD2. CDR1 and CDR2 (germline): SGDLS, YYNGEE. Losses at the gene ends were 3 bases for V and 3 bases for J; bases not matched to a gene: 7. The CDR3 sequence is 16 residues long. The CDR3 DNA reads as TGTGCCAGCAGCGCCGCTAGCGGGGGACCAACAGATACGCAGTATTTT. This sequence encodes CASSAASGGPTDTQYF.

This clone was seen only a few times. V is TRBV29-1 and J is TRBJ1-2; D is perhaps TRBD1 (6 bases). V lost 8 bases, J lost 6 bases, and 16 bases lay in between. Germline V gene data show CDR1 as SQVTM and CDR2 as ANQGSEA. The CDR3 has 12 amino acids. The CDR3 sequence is CSIRGGWDGYTF. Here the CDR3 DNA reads TGCAGCATAAGGGGGGGCTGGGATGGCTACACCTTC.

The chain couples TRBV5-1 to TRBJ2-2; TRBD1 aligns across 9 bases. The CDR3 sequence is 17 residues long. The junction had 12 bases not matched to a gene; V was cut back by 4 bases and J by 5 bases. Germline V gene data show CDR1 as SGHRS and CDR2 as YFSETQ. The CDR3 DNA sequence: TGCGCCAGCAGCCACCGCAGCGGGACAGGGTCGACCGGGGAGCTGTTTTTT. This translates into CASSHRSGTGSTGELFF.

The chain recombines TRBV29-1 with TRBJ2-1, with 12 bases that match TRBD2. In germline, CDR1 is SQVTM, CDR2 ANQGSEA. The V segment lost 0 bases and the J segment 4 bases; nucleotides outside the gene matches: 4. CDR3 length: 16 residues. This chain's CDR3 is CSVEDLAGGRYNEQFF. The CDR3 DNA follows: TGCAGCGTTGAAGATCTAGCGGGGGGGAGGTACAATGAGCAGTTCTTC.

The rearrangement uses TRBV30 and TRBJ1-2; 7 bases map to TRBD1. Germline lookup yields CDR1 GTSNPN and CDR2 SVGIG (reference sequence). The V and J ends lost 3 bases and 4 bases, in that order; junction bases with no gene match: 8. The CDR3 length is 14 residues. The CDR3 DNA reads TGTGCCTGGAGCGGGACAGCCGAGGGCTATGGCTACACCTTC. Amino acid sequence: CAWSGTAEGYGYTF. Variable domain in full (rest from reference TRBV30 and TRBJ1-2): SQTIHQWPATLVQPVGSPLSLECTVEGTSNPNLYWYRQAAGRGLQLLFYSVGIGQISSEVPQNLSASRPQDRQFILSSKKLLLSDSGFYLCAWSGTAEGYGYTFGSGTRLTVV.